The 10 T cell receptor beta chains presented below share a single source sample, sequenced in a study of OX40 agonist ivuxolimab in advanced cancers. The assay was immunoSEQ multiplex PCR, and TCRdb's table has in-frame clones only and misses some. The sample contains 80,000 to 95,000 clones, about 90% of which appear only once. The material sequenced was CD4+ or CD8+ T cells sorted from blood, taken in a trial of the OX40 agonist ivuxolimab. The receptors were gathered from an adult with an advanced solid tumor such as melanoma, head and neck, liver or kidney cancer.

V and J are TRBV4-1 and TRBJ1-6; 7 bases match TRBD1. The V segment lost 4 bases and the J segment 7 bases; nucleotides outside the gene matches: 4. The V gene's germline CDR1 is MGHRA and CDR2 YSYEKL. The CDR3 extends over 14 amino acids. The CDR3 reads CASSPRQGNSPLHF. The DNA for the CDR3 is TGCGCCAGCAGCCCCCGACAGGGAAATTCACCCCTCCACTTT.

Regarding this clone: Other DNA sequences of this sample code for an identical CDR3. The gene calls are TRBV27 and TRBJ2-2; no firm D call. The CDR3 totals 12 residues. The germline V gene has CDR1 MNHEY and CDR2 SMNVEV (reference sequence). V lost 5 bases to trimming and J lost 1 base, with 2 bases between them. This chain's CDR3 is CASSLNTGELFF. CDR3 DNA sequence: TGTGCCAGCAGTCTGAACACCGGGGAGCTGTTTTTT.

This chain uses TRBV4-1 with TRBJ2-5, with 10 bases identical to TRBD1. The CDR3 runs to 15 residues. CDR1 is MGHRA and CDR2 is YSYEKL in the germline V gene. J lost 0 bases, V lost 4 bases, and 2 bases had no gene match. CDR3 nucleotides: TGCGCCAGCAGCCGGACAGGGGGGTACCAAGAGACCCAGTACTTC. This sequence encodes CASSRTGGYQETQYF.

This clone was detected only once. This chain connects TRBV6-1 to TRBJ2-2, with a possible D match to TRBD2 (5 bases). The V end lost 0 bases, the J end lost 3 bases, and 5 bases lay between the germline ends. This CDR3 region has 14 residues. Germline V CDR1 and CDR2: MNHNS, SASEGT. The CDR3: CASSEAGDTGELFF. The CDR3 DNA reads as TGTGCCAGCAGTGAAGCGGGAGACACCGGGGAGCTGTTTTTT.

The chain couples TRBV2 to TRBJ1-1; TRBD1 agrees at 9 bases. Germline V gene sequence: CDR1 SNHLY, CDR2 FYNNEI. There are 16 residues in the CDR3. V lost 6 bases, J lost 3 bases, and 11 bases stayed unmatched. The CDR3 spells CASRPGQGRSDTEAFF. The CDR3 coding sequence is TGTGCCAGCAGACCCGGACAGGGGAGGTCGGACACTGAAGCTTTCTTT. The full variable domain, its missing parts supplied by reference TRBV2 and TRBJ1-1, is EPEVTQTPSHQVTQMGQEVILRCVPISNHLYFYWYRQILGQKVEFLVSFYNNEISEKSEIFDDQFSVERPDGSNFTLKIRSTKLEDSAMYFCASRPGQGRSDTEAFFGQGTRLTVV.

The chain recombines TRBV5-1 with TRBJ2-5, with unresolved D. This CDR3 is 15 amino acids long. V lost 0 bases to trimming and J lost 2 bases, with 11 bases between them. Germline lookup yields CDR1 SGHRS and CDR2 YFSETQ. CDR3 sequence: CASSLVLGLQETQYF. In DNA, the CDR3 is TGCGCCAGCAGCTTGGTGCTCGGCTTGCAAGAGACCCAGTACTTC.

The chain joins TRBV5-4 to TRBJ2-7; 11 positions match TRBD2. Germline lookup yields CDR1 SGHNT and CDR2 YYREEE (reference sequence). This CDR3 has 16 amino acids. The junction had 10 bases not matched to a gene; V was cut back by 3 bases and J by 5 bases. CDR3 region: CASSSRTSGSFHEQYF. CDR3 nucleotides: TGTGCCAGCAGCTCGAGAACTAGCGGGAGTTTCCACGAGCAGTACTTC. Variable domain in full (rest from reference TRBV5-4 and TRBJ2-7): ETGVTQSPTHLIKTRGQQVTLRCSSQSGHNTVSWYQQALGQGPQFIFQYYREEENGRGNFPPRFSGLQFPNYSSELNVNALELDDSALYLCASSSRTSGSFHEQYFGPGTRLTVT.

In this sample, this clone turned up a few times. The CDR3 loop is CASPQSEGMWRYF. The CDR3 nucleotides read TGTGCCAGCCCCCAATCAGAGGGCATGTGGCGGTACTTC. The chain uses TRBV9 and TRBJ2-4; D may be TRBD2 (5 bases). Trimming cost V 7 bases and J 15 bases, with 23 bases left between them. There are 13 residues in the CDR3. CDR1 and CDR2 from the germline V gene are SGDLS and YYNGEE. Together with reference TRBV9 and TRBJ2-4, the CDR3 gives the full variable domain: DSGVTQTPKHLITATGQRVTLRCSPRSGDLSVYWYQQSLDQGLQFLIQYYNGEERAKGNILERFSAQQFPDLHSELNLSSLELGDSALYFCASPQSEGMWRYFGAGTRLSVL.

The CDR3 DNA sequence: TGTGCCAGTAGTATTTCCTTCTCTGGGGCCAACGTCCTGACTTTC. This translates into CASSISFSGANVLTF. The V call is TRBV19, the J call TRBJ2-6; D is undetermined. Germline V lookup: CDR1 LNHDA, CDR2 SQIVND (reference sequence). This CDR3 has 15 amino acids. V was trimmed by 3 bases and J by 0 bases, leaving 6 bases between them.

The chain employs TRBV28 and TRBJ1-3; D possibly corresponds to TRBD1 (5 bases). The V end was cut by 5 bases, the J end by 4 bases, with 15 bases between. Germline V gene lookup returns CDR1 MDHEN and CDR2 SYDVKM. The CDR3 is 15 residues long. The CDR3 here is CASSTTTESGNTIYF. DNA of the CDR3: TGTGCCAGCAGTACGACGACAGAATCCGGAAACACCATATATTTT. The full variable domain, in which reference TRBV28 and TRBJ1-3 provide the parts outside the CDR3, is DVKVTQSSRYLVKRTGEKVFLECVQDMDHENMFWYRQDPGLGLRLIYFSYDVKMKEKGDIPEGYSVSREKKERFSLILESASTNQTSMYLCASSTTTESGNTIYFGEGSWLTVV.